Each of the 13 T cell receptor beta chains below was sequenced from the same sample in a study of cytomegalovirus exposure and HLA in healthy donors. Primers for the PCR totalled 60 Vbeta and 13 Jbeta. The protocol was immunoSEQ multiplex PCR, while the TCRdb copy is restricted to in-frame clones and leaves out a portion. This table has some 84,000 clones, more than 50% appearing once. The sample was PBMCs. The receptors derive from a middle-aged woman in good health and CMV-seropositive.

V usage is TRBV7-9 and J usage is TRBJ1-2; D gene uncertain. This CDR3 region has 15 residues. Germline V gene lookup returns CDR1 SEHNR and CDR2 FQNEAQ (reference sequence). The V end lost 1 base, the J end lost 4 bases, and 13 bases lay between the germline ends. The CDR3 DNA reads as TGTGCCAGCAGCTTAGTCTCCCTACGGAGCTATGGCTACACCTTC. Encoded protein: CASSLVSLRSYGYTF.

The chain combines TRBV12-2 with TRBJ2-5; no DNA check was done on the table's D call, TRBD2. TRBV12-2 is termed a pseudogene. The CDR3 runs to 15 residues. CDR3 amino acids: CASRFSPGAQETQYF. Here the CDR3 DNA reads TGTGCAAGTCGCTTCTCCCCGGGTGCCCAAGAGACCCAGTACTTC.

The chain has TRBV19 and TRBJ1-5, with 8 bases aligning to TRBD1. This CDR3 is 14 amino acids long. Germline V gene sequence: CDR1 LNHDA, CDR2 SQIVND (reference sequence). The V and J ends lost 6 bases and 4 bases, in that order; junction bases with no gene match: 5. This CDR3 is CASRTGDWNQPQHF. DNA for the CDR3: TGTGCCAGTAGGACAGGGGATTGGAATCAGCCCCAGCATTTT.

This clone was seen only a few times. This chain uses TRBV7-2 with TRBJ1-2; D is perhaps TRBD1 (6 bases). The CDR3 totals 11 residues. Germline CDR1 is SGHTA and CDR2 is FQGNSA. The V gene lost 7 bases and the J gene lost 6 bases, with 9 bases spanning the gap. The CDR3 DNA reads TGTGCCAGCACTTACAGGGATGGCTACACCTTC. Its protein product is CASTYRDGYTF.

The J gene is TRBJ1-5, the V gene TRBV6-1; no definite D call. CDR3 length: 14 residues. Between the trimmed V and J ends, which lost 2 bases and 9 bases, there was a span of 14 bases. The germline V gene has CDR1 MNHNS and CDR2 SASEGT. The CDR3 coding sequence is TGTGCCAGCAGTGAACTTCACGGCCGCGGGCCCCAGCATTTT. Translated: CASSELHGRGPQHF.

V is TRBV6-1 and J is TRBJ1-3; a possible D gene is TRBD1 (5 bases). Germline CDR1 MNHNS, CDR2 SASEGT. Trimming left V 5 bases short and J 0 bases short, with 11 bases between. The CDR3 is 15 residues long. CDR3 in DNA: TGTGCCAGCAGTAGGGACTTAGGCTCTGGAAACACCATATATTTT. It codes for CASSRDLGSGNTIYF.

The chain is built from TRBV7-7 and TRBJ2-1, with TRBD2 matching 9 bases. Trimming cost V 4 bases and J 7 bases; bases outside gene matches: 17. The CDR3 totals 18 residues. Germline assignment: CDR1 SSHAT and CDR2 FNYEAQ (reference sequence). In DNA form, the CDR3 reads TGTGCCAGCAGCTCACACCCCTTCCGTAGCGGGAGTGAAAATGAGCAGTTCTTC. It encodes CASSSHPFRSGSENEQFF.

This clone was seen more than once but under ten times. V and J are TRBV7-6 and TRBJ2-3, with D uncertain. There are 13 residues in the CDR3. Germline V gene data show CDR1 as SGHVS and CDR2 as FNYEAQ. V lost 5 bases, J lost 7 bases, and 13 bases lay in between. CDR3 sequence: CASSPREVYTQYF. CDR3 sequence (DNA): TGTGCCAGCAGCCCCCGAGAGGTGTATACGCAGTATTTT.

This clone showed up just once. The chain recombines TRBV5-1 with TRBJ2-1, with TRBD1 matching 11 bases. Unmatched junction bases numbered 8, after V lost 3 bases and J lost 9 bases. The CDR3 loop spans 15 amino acids. Germline loops: CDR1 SGHRS, CDR2 YFSETQ. The CDR3: CASSSRTGGEGEQFF. The CDR3 nucleotides are TGCGCCAGCAGCTCCCGGACAGGGGGCGAGGGTGAGCAGTTCTTC.

The chain uses TRBV9 and TRBJ2-5, with D perhaps matching TRBD1 (6 bases). CDR3 length: 14 residues. V was pared by 2 bases and J by 12 bases, with 20 bases between. Germline CDR1 reads SGDLS; CDR2 reads YYNGEE. DNA of the CDR3: TGTGCCAGCAGCGTTGCAGGGGATACCTATGGGAAGTACTTC. Encoded protein: CASSVAGDTYGKYF.

The V and J genes are TRBV30 and TRBJ1-4; a possible D gene is TRBD1 (6 bases). Germline CDR1 is GTSNPN and CDR2 is SVGIG (reference sequence). V lost 0 bases and J lost 8, with 13 bases in between. CDR3 length: 14 amino acids. CDR3 protein: CAWSVLAGVEKLFF. CDR3 bases: TGTGCCTGGAGTGTATTGGCAGGGGTCGAAAAACTGTTTTTT.

This clone was seen just once. The chain links TRBV10-3 to TRBJ2-7; TRBD1 matches 10 bases. This CDR3 contains 15 residues. In germline, CDR1 is ENHRY, CDR2 SYGVKD. J gave up 1 base and V 4 bases, and 4 bases lay outside the gene matches. The CDR3 here is CAISAGTGASYEQYF. CDR3 sequence (DNA): TGTGCCATCAGTGCCGGGACAGGGGCGTCCTACGAGCAGTACTTC.

The rearrangement uses TRBV5-5 and TRBJ1-2; possibly TRBD1 for D (5 bases). Germline V gene data show CDR1 as SGHKS and CDR2 as YYEKEE (reference sequence). The CDR3 is 13 residues long. Trimming left V 0 bases short and J 4 bases short, with 7 bases between. The chain's CDR3 is CASSLGQIYGYTF. CDR3 nucleotide sequence: TGTGCCAGCAGCTTGGGACAGATCTATGGCTACACCTTC.